The 11 T cell receptor beta chains listed next were all sequenced from one sample in a study of blood T cell repertoires in COVID-19 (dated by TCRdb to the early 2020s). The method behind the library was the immunoSEQ multiplex PCR assay. Held by TCRdb, this immuneACCESS table contains in-frame sequences only and omits some clones. Under half of the omission traces to an unresolved V gene where checked; the cause of the rest is unknown. This sample is represented by 330,000 or so clones; roughly 90% of them were singletons. 15% to 20% of the sample belongs to the ten largest clones. Input material: PBMCs or T cells enriched from blood (not recorded which). These receptors were obtained from a woman in her 30s who had recovered from COVID-19.

The genes are TRBV20-1 and TRBJ1-2; possible D gene TRBD1, 6 bases. This CDR3 has 11 amino acids. Germline CDR1 DFQATT, CDR2 SNEGSKA (reference sequence). This chain's CDR3 is CSGGQGYGYTF. The DNA for the CDR3 is TGCAGCGGGGGGCAGGGGTATGGCTACACCTTC.

The genes are TRBV4-1 and TRBJ1-3, with D possibly matching TRBD1 (5 bases). The V end lost 1 base, the J end lost 3 bases, and 10 bases lay between the germline ends. Germline-derived CDR1 and CDR2 are MGHRA and YSYEKL. This CDR3 spans 15 amino acids. The CDR3 bases are TGCGCCAGCAGCCAAGTCGGGGGGGATGGAAACACCATATATTTT. This codes for CASSQVGGDGNTIYF.

This chain links TRBV19 with TRBJ1-5, with D possibly being TRBD1 (5 bases). The CDR3 is 16 amino acids. Germline values: CDR1 LNHDA, CDR2 SQIVND (reference sequence). V was shortened by 7 bases and J by 2 bases, with 18 bases between the two germline ends. The CDR3 reads CASIAAGRSGNQPQHF. The CDR3 bases are TGTGCCAGTATAGCGGCAGGGCGGAGCGGCAATCAGCCCCAGCATTTT.

The CDR3 bases are TGTGCCAGCAGTTTTTGGACTAGCGGGTACAATGAGCAGTTCTTC. It specifies CASSFWTSGYNEQFF. V and J are TRBV28 and TRBJ2-1; 11 nucleotides align to TRBD2. This CDR3 has 15 residues. CDR1 MDHEN and CDR2 SYDVKM come from the germline V gene. V shed 3 bases and J 4 bases; nucleotides not matched to a gene: 2.

The chain uses TRBV19 and TRBJ2-1, with a weak D call TRBD2 (6 bases). CDR3 size: 12 residues. Germline V gives CDR1 LNHDA, CDR2 SQIVND (reference sequence). Trimming pared 7 bases from V and 9 bases from J, leaving 13 bases between. CDR3 sequence (DNA): TGTGCCAGTAAAAGCGGGCTCTCTGAGCAGTTCTTC. This sequence encodes CASKSGLSEQFF.

This clone was observed once. The V and J genes are TRBV7-8 and TRBJ2-5; 7 positions match TRBD2. Germline CDR1 SGHVS, CDR2 FQNEAQ. This CDR3 has 14 amino acids. V lost 6 bases, J lost 5 bases, and 9 bases stayed unmatched. CDR3 protein: CASRVAGYFETQYF. For the CDR3, the DNA is TGTGCCAGCAGGGTAGCGGGCTATTTCGAGACCCAGTACTTC.

The chain uses TRBV4-1 and TRBJ1-1; possibly TRBD1 for D (5 bases). CDR3 size: 14 residues. Trimming took 6 bases from V and 3 from J, leaving 14 bases between them. Germline CDR1 MGHRA, CDR2 YSYEKL. The CDR3 loop reads CASSHLGGDTEAFF. The CDR3 nucleotides read TGCGCCAGCAGTCACTTAGGAGGGGACACTGAAGCTTTCTTT.

V usage is TRBV14 and J usage is TRBJ1-5; TRBD1 matches 9 bases. This CDR3 region has 17 residues. V lost 8 bases, J lost 4 bases, and 15 bases stayed unmatched. CDR1 is SGHDN, CDR2 FVKESK, per germline. The CDR3: CASAFNNRGQGNQPQHF. The CDR3 bases are TGTGCCAGCGCATTCAACAACAGGGGACAGGGAAATCAGCCCCAGCATTTT.

This sequence joins TRBV11-3 and TRBJ2-7; 8 bases align to TRBD2. Germline CDR1 and CDR2: SGHNT and YENEEA. The CDR3 has 16 amino acids. With V trimmed by 5 bases and J by 3 bases, 12 bases remained unmatched. The CDR3, as DNA: TGTGCCAGCAGCAGGGGGGAAGCGGGGGACCACTACGAGCAGTACTTC. This gives the protein CASSRGEAGDHYEQYF.

The genes are TRBV7-2 and TRBJ1-3, with D possibly being TRBD1 (5 bases). CDR1 and CDR2 from the germline V gene are SGHTA and FQGNSA. This CDR3 is built from 15 residues. The ends were cut back, 3 bases at V and 2 bases at J, with 11 bases in the middle. The CDR3 DNA reads TGTGCCAGCAGCTTTAGGGGCCAGCCTGGAAACACCATATATTTT. It codes for CASSFRGQPGNTIYF.

Of note for this clone: Within the sample, other DNA sequences also encode this same CDR3. This rearrangement joins TRBV18 to TRBJ1-2; 7 bases align to TRBD1. The length of the CDR3 is 13 residues. With V trimmed by 3 bases and J by 2 bases, 0 bases remained unmatched. The V gene's germline CDR1 is KGHSH and CDR2 LQKENI. The CDR3 is CASSPDRNYGYTF. The CDR3 region has the DNA TGTGCCAGCTCACCGGACAGGAACTATGGCTACACCTTC.